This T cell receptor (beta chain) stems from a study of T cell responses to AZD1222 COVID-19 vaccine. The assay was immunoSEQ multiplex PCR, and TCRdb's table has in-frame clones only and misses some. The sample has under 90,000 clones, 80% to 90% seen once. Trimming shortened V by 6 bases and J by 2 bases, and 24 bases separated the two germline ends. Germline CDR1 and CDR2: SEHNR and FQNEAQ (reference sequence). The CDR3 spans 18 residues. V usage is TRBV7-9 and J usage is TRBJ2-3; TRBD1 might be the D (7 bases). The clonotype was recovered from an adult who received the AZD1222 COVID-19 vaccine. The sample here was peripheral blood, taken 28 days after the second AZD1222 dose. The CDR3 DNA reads TGTGCCAGCAGTTCCCTGAGCCGTCAGGGGGGCCCCACAGATACGCAGTATTTT. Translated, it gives CASSSLSRQGGPTDTQYF.